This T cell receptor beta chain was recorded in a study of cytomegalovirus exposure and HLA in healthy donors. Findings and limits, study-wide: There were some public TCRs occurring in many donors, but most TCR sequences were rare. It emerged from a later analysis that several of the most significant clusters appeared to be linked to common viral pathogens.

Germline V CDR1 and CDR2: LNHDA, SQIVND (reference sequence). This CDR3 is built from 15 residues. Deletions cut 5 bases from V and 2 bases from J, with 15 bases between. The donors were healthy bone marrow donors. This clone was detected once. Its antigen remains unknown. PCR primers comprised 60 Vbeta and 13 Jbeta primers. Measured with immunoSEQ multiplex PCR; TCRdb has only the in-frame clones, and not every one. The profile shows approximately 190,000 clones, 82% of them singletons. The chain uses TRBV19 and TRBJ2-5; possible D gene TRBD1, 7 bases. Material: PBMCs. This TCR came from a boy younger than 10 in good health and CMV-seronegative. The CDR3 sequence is CASSAAGQRQETQYF. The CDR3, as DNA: TGTGCCAGTAGTGCGGCGGGACAGAGACAAGAGACCCAGTACTTC.